This T cell receptor (beta chain) appears in the sequencing data of a study of T cell responses to AZD1222 COVID-19 vaccine. Study information: Analyses pooled second doses at about 4 or about 12 weeks. Study conclusions and caveats: It was only after the peak T cell response that any repertoires were sampled. Across spike, vaccine-associated CD4 TCRs were found, dominant at 160-218 and 743-854. Donors skewed white British and female; clonal diversity was possibly underestimated.

A remark on this clone: Antigen specificity is unknown.

The germline V gene encodes CDR1 LGHNA and CDR2 YSLEER. Trimming cost V 8 bases and J 7 bases, with 14 bases left between them. This CDR3 comprises 13 residues. This table comes from immunoSEQ multiplex PCR, and its TCRdb copy is limited to in-frame clones, with some not included. This table has about 59,000 clones, approximately 82% appearing once. The sequence derives from an adult in good health. This chain joins TRBV4-3 and TRBJ1-4; D remains ambiguous. The sample in question was peripheral blood, obtained on day 0 of AZD1222 vaccination. CDR3 protein: CASHPFGVEKLFF. As DNA, the CDR3 is TGCGCCAGCCATCCGTTTGGGGTTGAAAAACTGTTTTTT.